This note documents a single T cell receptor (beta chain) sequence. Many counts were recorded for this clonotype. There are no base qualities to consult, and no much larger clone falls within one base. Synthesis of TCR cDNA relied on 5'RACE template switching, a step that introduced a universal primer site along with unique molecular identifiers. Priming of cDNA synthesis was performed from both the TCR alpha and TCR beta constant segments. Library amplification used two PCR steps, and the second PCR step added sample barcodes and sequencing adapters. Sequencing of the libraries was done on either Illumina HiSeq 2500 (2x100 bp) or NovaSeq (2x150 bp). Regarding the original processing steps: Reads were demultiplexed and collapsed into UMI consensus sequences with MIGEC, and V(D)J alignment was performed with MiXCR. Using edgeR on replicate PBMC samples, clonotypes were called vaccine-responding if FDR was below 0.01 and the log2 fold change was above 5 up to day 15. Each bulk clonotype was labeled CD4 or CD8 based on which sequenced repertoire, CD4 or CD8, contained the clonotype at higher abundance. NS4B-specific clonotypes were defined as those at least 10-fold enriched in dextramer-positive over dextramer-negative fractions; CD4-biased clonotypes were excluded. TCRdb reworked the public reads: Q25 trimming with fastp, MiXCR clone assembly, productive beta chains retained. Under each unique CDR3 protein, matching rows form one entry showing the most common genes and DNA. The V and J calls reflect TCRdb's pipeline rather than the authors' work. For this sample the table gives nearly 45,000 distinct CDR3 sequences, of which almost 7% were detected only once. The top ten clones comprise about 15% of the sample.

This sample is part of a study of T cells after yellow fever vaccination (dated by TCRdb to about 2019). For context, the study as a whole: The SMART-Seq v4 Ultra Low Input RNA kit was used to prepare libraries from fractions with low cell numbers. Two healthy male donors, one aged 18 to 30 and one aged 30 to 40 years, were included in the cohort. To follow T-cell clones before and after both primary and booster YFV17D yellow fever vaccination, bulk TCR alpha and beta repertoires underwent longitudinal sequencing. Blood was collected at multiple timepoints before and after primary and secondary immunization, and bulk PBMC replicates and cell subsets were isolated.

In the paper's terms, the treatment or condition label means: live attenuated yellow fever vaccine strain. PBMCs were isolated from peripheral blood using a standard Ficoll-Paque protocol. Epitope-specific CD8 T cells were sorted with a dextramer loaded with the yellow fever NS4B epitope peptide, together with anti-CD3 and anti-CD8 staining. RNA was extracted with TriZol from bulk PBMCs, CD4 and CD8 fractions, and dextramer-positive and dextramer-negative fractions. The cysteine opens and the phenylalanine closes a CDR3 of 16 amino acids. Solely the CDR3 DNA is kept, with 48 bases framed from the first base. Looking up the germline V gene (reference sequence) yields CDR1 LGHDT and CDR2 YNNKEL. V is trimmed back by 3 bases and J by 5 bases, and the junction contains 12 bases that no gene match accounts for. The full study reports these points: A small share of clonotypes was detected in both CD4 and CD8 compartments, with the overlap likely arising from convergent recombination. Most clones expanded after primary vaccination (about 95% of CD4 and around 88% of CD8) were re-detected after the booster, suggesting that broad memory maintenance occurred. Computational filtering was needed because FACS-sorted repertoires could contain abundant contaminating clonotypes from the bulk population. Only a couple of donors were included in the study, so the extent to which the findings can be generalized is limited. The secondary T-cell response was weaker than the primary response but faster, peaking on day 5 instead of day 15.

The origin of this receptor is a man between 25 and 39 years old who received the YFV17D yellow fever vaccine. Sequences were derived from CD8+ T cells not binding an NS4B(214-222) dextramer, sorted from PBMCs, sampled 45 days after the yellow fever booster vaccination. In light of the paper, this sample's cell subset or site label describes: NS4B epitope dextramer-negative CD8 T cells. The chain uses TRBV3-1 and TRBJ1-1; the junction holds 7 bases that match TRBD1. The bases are TGTGCCAGCAGCCAGGGCCGCCGAAGGGGGCATACTGAAGCTTTCTTT. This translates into CASSQGRRRGHTEAFF.